A selection of T cell receptor beta chains follows, all from one sample in a study of regulatory T cells in long-lasting Graves disease. TCRdb reanalysed the multiplex PCR reads using MiXCR and keeps one entry per CDR3 protein. The sample yields 430,000 or so distinct CDR3 sequences, 21% seen once. Sequenced here: peripheral blood mononuclear cells (PBMCs), sampled when the disease was refractory, from a patient treated with antithyroid drugs. Source of these receptors: a female donor with Graves disease. CDR3s include the opening cysteine and the closing phenylalanine or tryptophan. The order of the fields is clone size, D gene, J gene, V gene, CDR3 protein, CDR3 DNA. A D gene is named only where the DNA matches it firmly. The size of a clone is reported for some rows only, either as once, few or many, or as a class for expanded clones.

few	.	TRBJ2-5	TRBV9	CASSVVDGQETQYF	TGTGCCAGCAGCGTAGTCGATGGGCAAGAGACCCAGTACTTC
.	TRBD1	TRBJ1-1	TRBV6-5	CASSFTGVQAFF	TGTGCCAGCAGTTTTACAGGGGTTCAAGCTTTCTTT
many	TRBD2	TRBJ2-7	TRBV28	CASSLASGGGYEQYF	TGTGCCAGCAGCTTAGCGTCGGGGGGAGGCTACGAGCAGTACTTC
few	TRBD1	TRBJ1-1	TRBV7-9	CASSTGTGGILSPMNTEAFF	TGTGCCAGCAGCACCGGGACAGGGGGCATCCTCTCGCCAATGAACACTGAAGCTTTCTTT
.	.	TRBJ1-5	TRBV19	CATWAGFQDQPQHF	TGTGCCACCTGGGCAGGGTTCCAGGATCAGCCCCAGCATTTT
many	.	TRBJ1-5	TRBV28	CASSPLGGQPQHF	TGTGCCAGCAGTCCATTGGGGGGTCAGCCCCAGCATTTT
.	TRBD2	TRBJ2-4	TRBV9	CASSVALAGNIQYF	TGTGCCAGCAGCGTAGCACTAGCGGGAAACATTCAGTACTTC
.	TRBD1	TRBJ1-2	TRBV20-1	CSARAQGAQANYGYTF	TGCAGTGCTAGAGCCCAGGGGGCCCAAGCTAACTATGGCTACACCTTC
few	.	TRBJ2-2	TRBV6-2/TRBV6-3	CASSYPLGGGQKNTGELFF	TGTGCCAGCAGTTACCCGCTGGGGGGAGGACAGAAGAACACCGGGGAGCTGTTTTTT
many	TRBD1	TRBJ1-1	TRBV19	CASSTSSGTGLNTEAFF	TGTGCCAGTAGTACAAGTTCGGGGACAGGCCTGAACACTGAAGCTTTCTTT
.	TRBD1	TRBJ2-7	TRBV20-1	CSARPGQGSAHYYEQYF	TGCAGTGCTAGACCGGGACAGGGGTCCGCGCACTATTACGAGCAGTACTTC
few	.	TRBJ1-3	TRBV7-9	CASTPDARSGNTIYF	TGTGCCAGCACCCCGGACGCCCGCTCTGGAAACACCATATATTTT
.	.	TRBJ1-2	TRBV28	CASSLRAGEYGYTF	TGTGCCAGCAGTTTAAGGGCAGGGGAATATGGCTACACCTTC
few	TRBD2	TRBJ2-7	TRBV6-5	CASSYSPGTSGSVQYF	TGTGCCAGCAGTTACTCGCCCGGGACTAGCGGGAGTGTGCAGTACTTC
many	TRBD2	TRBJ2-5	TRBV2	CASSGLAGMETQYF	TGTGCCAGCAGTGGACTAGCGGGAATGGAGACCCAGTACTTC
.	TRBD1	TRBJ2-1	TRBV5-1	CASSGRRGLYNEQFF	TGCGCCAGCAGCGGGCGCAGGGGGCTCTACAATGAGCAGTTCTTC
.	TRBD1	TRBJ2-2	TRBV19	CASSIRGQGNTGELFF	TGTGCCAGTAGTATTCGTGGACAGGGTAACACCGGGGAGCTGTTTTTT
.	TRBD1	TRBJ1-1	TRBV9	CASSGQDRLNTEAFF	TGTGCCAGCAGCGGACAGGACAGGTTGAACACTGAAGCTTTCTTT
many	.	TRBJ1-1	TRBV10-3	CAISENGASEAFF	TGTGCCATCAGTGAGAATGGCGCGTCTGAAGCTTTCTTT
many	.	TRBJ1-2	TRBV30	CAWSVGGPYGGYTF	TGTGCCTGGAGTGTCGGGGGTCCGTATGGTGGCTACACCTTC
many	.	TRBJ1-1	TRBV5-1	CASSSRPTGDTEAFF	TGCGCCAGCAGCTCGCGGCCAACCGGGGACACTGAAGCTTTCTTT
few	.	TRBJ2-7	TRBV30	CAWNSAGKASYEQYF	TGTGCCTGGAACTCCGCTGGCAAGGCCTCCTACGAGCAGTACTTC
few	.	TRBJ2-1	TRBV2	CASSGELGERNEQFF	TGTGCCAGCAGTGGAGAACTGGGGGAAAGGAATGAGCAGTTCTTC
.	.	TRBJ2-3	TRBV28	CASSKFTDTQYF	TGTGCCAGCAGTAAGTTCACAGATACGCAGTATTTT
many	.	TRBJ1-2	TRBV6-5	CASSYDYLNYGYTF	TGTGCCAGCAGTTATGACTACTTGAACTATGGCTACACCTTC
many	.	TRBJ2-7	TRBV6-6	CASSYSSVQSYEQYF	TGTGCCAGCAGTTACTCGAGTGTTCAGTCCTACGAGCAGTACTTC
few	.	TRBJ2-7	TRBV11-1	CASSWAGTSFSYEQYF	TGTGCCAGCAGCTGGGCCGGGACTTCTTTCTCCTACGAGCAGTACTTC
few	.	TRBJ2-5	TRBV6-2/TRBV6-3	CASSYSPAGTLKWETQYF	TGTGCCAGCAGTTACTCGCCCGCGGGGACTCTAAAATGGGAGACCCAGTACTTC
many	.	TRBJ1-5	TRBV2	CASSLEGGPLSNQPQHF	TGTGCCAGCAGTCTCGAGGGAGGACCCCTGAGCAATCAGCCCCAGCATTTT
few	.	TRBJ2-1	TRBV7-9	CASSHPFNEQFF	TGTGCCAGCAGCCACCCATTCAATGAGCAGTTCTTC
.	.	TRBJ2-1	TRBV5-1	CASSLAPNPNNEQFF	TGCGCCAGCAGCTTGGCCCCCAACCCCAACAATGAGCAGTTCTTC
many	TRBD1	TRBJ2-7	TRBV24-1	CATSDTGQGGAQYF	TGTGCCACCAGTGATACTGGACAGGGCGGGGCGCAGTACTTC
few	TRBD1	TRBJ1-6	TRBV3-1	CASSQKGSGGRSPLHF	TGTGCCAGCAGCCAAAAGGGGTCAGGGGGCAGGTCACCCCTCCACTTT
.	.	TRBJ2-7	TRBV20-1	CSAPHLGQGGEQYF	TGCAGTGCTCCCCACTTAGGGCAGGGCGGCGAGCAGTACTTC
few	.	TRBJ1-4	TRBV3-1	CASSQDSLALSLNEKLFF	TGTGCCAGCAGCCAAGATTCACTAGCTCTAAGCCTAAATGAAAAACTGTTTTTT
few	.	TRBJ2-6	TRBV5-5	CASSALWGSSGANVLTF	TGTGCCAGCAGTGCTCTGTGGGGATCCTCTGGGGCCAACGTCCTGACTTTC
few	TRBD1	TRBJ1-2	TRBV29-1	CSVEDRGGYGYTF	TGCAGCGTTGAGGACAGGGGAGGCTATGGCTACACCTTC
many	TRBD2	TRBJ2-7	TRBV28	CASSFPYVSSGRTKEQYF	TGTGCCAGCAGTTTCCCATACGTCTCTAGCGGGAGAACGAAAGAGCAGTACTTC
many	.	TRBJ2-4	TRBV11-2	CASSPQGGKKYF	TGTGCCAGCAGCCCTCAAGGAGGGAAGAAGTACTTC